These 17 T cell receptor beta chains originate from one sample sequenced in a study of T cells in Graves' hyperthyroidism and ophthalmopathy. Template material for amplifying TCR beta CDR3 regions consisted of RNA transcripts. A first-round RT-PCR of the TCR CDR3 used the HTBI primer set. One entry per CDR3 protein, called by TCRdb with MiXCR from the multiplex PCR reads. This sample carries 700,000 to 850,000 distinct CDR3 sequences, just over 35% of them seen once, and the ten largest clones take around 30%. Sequencing used blood. The receptors derive from a woman in her forties with Graves' hyperthyroidism.

Here the CDR3 reads CSLGGGIRDTQYF. CDR3 bases: TGCAGCTTGGGGGGCGGGATTCGGGATACGCAGTATTTT. The chain recombines TRBV29-1 with TRBJ2-3, with D perhaps assigned TRBD1 or TRBD2 (6 bases each). The CDR3 is 13 amino acids. CDR1 and CDR2 (germline): SQVTM, ANQGSEA. Between the trimmed V and J ends, which lost 8 bases and 6 bases, there was a span of 18 bases.

The V call is TRBV24-1, the J call TRBJ2-7, with 9 nucleotides matching TRBD2. The CDR3 has 14 amino acids. The trim removed 7 bases at V and 5 bases at J, leaving 8 bases unmatched. The germline V gene encodes CDR1 KGHDR and CDR2 SFDVKD. The CDR3 loop reads CATSGGGGADEQYF. The CDR3 region has the DNA TGTGCCACCAGCGGCGGGGGGGGCGCGGACGAGCAGTACTTC.

This clonotype was picked up a small number of times. The CDR3 DNA follows: TGTGCCAGCACCCGCCCCTGGTATGGTTTCGGGAATCAGCCCCAGCATTTT. This sequence encodes CASTRPWYGFGNQPQHF. V is TRBV7-6 and J is TRBJ1-5, with D unresolved. The V and J ends lost 7 bases and 4 bases respectively, with 23 bases between them. This CDR3 region has 17 residues. CDR1 and CDR2 from the germline V gene are SGHVS and FNYEAQ.

This chain uses TRBV2 with TRBJ2-5; 8 nucleotides agree with TRBD2. Germline loops: CDR1 SNHLY, CDR2 FYNNEI. The CDR3 sequence is 13 residues long. The trim removed 10 bases at V and 7 bases at J, leaving 11 bases unmatched. This CDR3 reads CATQAGEWGTQYF. CDR3 bases: TGTGCCACCCAAGCGGGAGAATGGGGGACCCAGTACTTC. The full variable domain, its missing parts supplied by reference TRBV2 and TRBJ2-5, is EPEVTQTPSHQVTQMGQEVILRCVPISNHLYFYWYRQILGQKVEFLVSFYNNEISEKSEIFDDQFSVERPDGSNFTLKIRSTKLEDSAMYFCATQAGEWGTQYFGPGTRLLVL.

This clonotype came up many times. The V gene is TRBV5-6, the J gene TRBJ2-7; D remains unclear. Trimming took 4 bases from V and 0 from J, leaving 14 bases between them. This CDR3 region has 15 residues. Germline values: CDR1 SGHDT, CDR2 YYEEEE. The CDR3 DNA reads TGTGCCAGCAGCCGAGGACGGATAAGCTCCTACGAGCAGTACTTC. The encoded protein is CASSRGRISSYEQYF.

The chain has TRBV28 and TRBJ1-4; D remains ambiguous. V lost 2 bases and J 10 bases, leaving 14 bases between the germline ends. Looked up from germline, CDR1 is MDHEN and CDR2 is SYDVKM. This CDR3 comprises 14 residues. CDR3 in amino acids: CASSLGQAVGKLFF. The DNA of the CDR3 is TGTGCCAGCAGTTTAGGCCAGGCCGTCGGAAAACTGTTTTTT.

The chain carries TRBV15 and TRBJ1-2; D might be TRBD1 (5 bases). The CDR3 covers 15 residues. CDR1 LNHNV and CDR2 YYDKDF come from the germline V gene (reference sequence). Trimming took off 3 bases at V and 6 bases at J, with 17 bases between the two ends. CDR3 sequence: CATSSTLRDAHGYTF. CDR3 DNA sequence: TGTGCCACCAGCAGTACACTACGGGACGCCCATGGCTACACCTTC.

This clonotype was observed at least ten times. The rearrangement uses TRBV15 and TRBJ1-1, with D hard to call. V lost 0 bases and J 4 bases, leaving 12 bases between the germline ends. The CDR3 runs 15 residues. Per the germline V gene, CDR1 is LNHNV and CDR2 is YYDKDF (reference sequence). Here the CDR3 DNA reads TGTGCCACCAGCAGAGATGGCTCTACGGGCACTGAAGCTTTCTTT. This translates into CATSRDGSTGTEAFF.

As concerns this clonotype: A much larger clone differs by one base, so this may be a read error. The rearrangement links TRBV2 to TRBJ2-5; D unclear. V was shortened by 4 bases and J by 8 bases, with 8 bases between the two germline ends. The CDR3 covers 11 residues. The germline V gene encodes CDR1 SNHLY and CDR2 FYNNEI. The CDR3 sequence: CASSASATQYF. CDR3 in DNA: TGTGCCAGCAGTGCATCCGCTACCCAGTACTTC.

This clonotype was observed at least ten times. The rearrangement joins TRBV13 to TRBJ2-5; perhaps D is TRBD1 or TRBD2 (5 bases each). This CDR3 spans 13 amino acids. Germline CDR1 PRHDT, CDR2 FYEKMQ (reference sequence). Trimming removed 3 bases at V and 5 bases at J, with 10 bases between. CDR3 protein: CASSFGTPETQYF. The CDR3 DNA follows: TGTGCCAGCAGCTTTGGGACGCCGGAGACCCAGTACTTC. Together with reference TRBV13 and TRBJ2-5, the CDR3 gives the full variable domain: AAGVIQSPRHLIKEKRETATLKCYPIPRHDTVYWYQQGPGQDPQFLISFYEKMQSDKGSIPDRFSAQQFSDYHSELNMSSLELGDSALYFCASSFGTPETQYFGPGTRLLVL.

This clonotype was counted between two and nine times. The chain joins TRBV6-5 to TRBJ2-7; D unresolved. CDR1 and CDR2 from the germline V gene are MNHEY and SVGAGI. Trimming removed 7 bases from V and 3 bases from J, with 10 bases in between. The CDR3 extends over 12 amino acids. The CDR3, as DNA: TGTGCCAGCACGCGACATATCTACGAGCAGTACTTC. This codes for CASTRHIYEQYF.

CDR3 loop: CASSQDWEGAAPSPTSGANVLTF. The CDR3 DNA is TGTGCCAGCAGCCAAGATTGGGAGGGGGCGGCTCCCTCCCCTACCTCTGGGGCCAACGTCCTGACTTTC. V gene TRBV11-2 combines with J gene TRBJ2-6; D may match TRBD1 or TRBD2 (7 bases each). V dropped 5 bases and J dropped 0 bases, with 32 bases sitting between them. This CDR3 contains 23 residues. Germline V gives CDR1 SGHAT, CDR2 FQNNGV.

Remarks on this clonotype: One end of the junction is discordant with germline, which a read error may explain. V usage is TRBV11-2 and J usage is TRBJ2-2; either TRBD1 or TRBD2 may supply D (5 bases each). This CDR3 spans 18 amino acids. CDR1 is SGHAT, CDR2 FQNNGV, per germline. The CDR3 loop reads CASSLGQLYTTDTGELLF. The CDR3 region has the DNA TGTGCCAGCAGCTTAGGGCAGCTATACACTACGGACACCGGGGAGCTGCTTTTT.

The rearrangement uses TRBV7-9 and TRBJ1-2; 9 bases agree with TRBD1. Germline V gene sequence: CDR1 SEHNR, CDR2 FQNEAQ (reference sequence). The CDR3 extends over 15 amino acids. V dropped 5 bases and J dropped 8; count of bases not matched to a gene: 12. Here the CDR3 DNA reads TGTGCCAGCAGCCAAGATAGGGGACAGGGTGGCGGCTACACCTTC. Translated, it gives CASSQDRGQGGGYTF. The variable domain in full, with the rest retrieved from reference TRBV7-9 and TRBJ1-2, is DTGVSQNPRHKITKRGQNVTFRCDPISEHNRLYWYRQTLGQGPEFLTYFQNEAQLEKSRLLSDRFSAERPKGSFSTLEIQRTEQGDSAMYLCASSQDRGQGGGYTFGSGTRLTVV.

As for this clonotype: At one of its ends the junction is not consistent with the germline gene, which may arise from a read error. This chain joins TRBV10-2 and TRBJ1-1, with D unclear. In germline, CDR1 is WSHSY, CDR2 SAAADI. The CDR3 spans 13 residues. The DNA for the CDR3 is TGCGCCGGCAGTGCTACTTTGAACACTGAAGCTTTCTTT. Translation: CAGSATLNTEAFF.

A few counts support this clonotype. One end of the junction varies from germline; a read error may be responsible. The chain combines TRBV5-5 with TRBJ1-1; weak D call: TRBD1 (5 bases). Looked up from germline, CDR1 is SGHKS and CDR2 is YYEKEE (reference sequence). The CDR3 has 16 residues. CDR3 loop: CASSQDWIQAGTEAFF. The CDR3 coding sequence is TGCGCCAGCAGCCAAGATTGGATACAGGCGGGCACTGAAGCTTTCTTT.

This clonotype has at least ten counts. This chain joins TRBV20-1 and TRBJ1-5, with D perhaps matching TRBD1 (5 bases). The CDR3 extends over 14 amino acids. CDR1 is DFQATT and CDR2 is SNEGSKA in the germline V gene (reference sequence). Trimming took 3 bases from V and 0 from J, leaving 9 bases between them. The CDR3 spells CSASGGYSNQPQHF. Written as DNA, the CDR3 is TGCAGTGCTAGTGGGGGATATAGCAATCAGCCCCAGCATTTT.